The clone carrying this T cell receptor (beta chain) was seen once. This likely traces to a read error, being one base from a far larger clone. This same CDR3 is encoded by further DNA sequences in the sample. The entry originates in a study of shared clonotypes between healthy human individuals. Looked up from germline, CDR1 is GTSNPN and CDR2 is SVGIG (reference sequence). This CDR3 contains 13 residues. V dropped 4 bases and J dropped 7 bases, with 16 bases sitting between them. Nashville, Tennessee was home to all donors, each a Caucasian adult. Deep was the level used in running the assay. The method was immunoSEQ multiplex PCR; TCRdb's version includes in-frame clones alone and lacks a portion of them. The sample lists 470,000 or so clones; roughly 80% were seen once.

The rearrangement uses TRBV30 and TRBJ1-1; tentatively, D is TRBD1 (6 bases). The source of this sequence is a woman between 40 and 50 years old in good health. Some clones in this sample may be carry-over from other donors' samples. Sequencing input: PBMCs. The CDR3 sequence is CAWTRQKDSEAFF. CDR3 bases: TGTGCCTGGACCAGGCAAAAGGACAGTGAAGCTTTCTTT.